Listed here are 9 T cell receptor beta chains from one sample, sequenced in a study of blood T cell repertoires in COVID-19 (TCRdb year 2020). The library was made by the immunoSEQ multiplex PCR assay. The clones in this table, taken by TCRdb from immuneACCESS, are in-frame only. Not every clone is retained; where verified, under half of the shortfall comes from an unresolved V gene, and the cause of the rest is unknown. In this sample the table shows over 150,000 clones, almost 85% of which occur a single time. The ten largest clones capture 13% to 15% of the sample. Sample: peripheral blood. The receptors originated from a man younger than 35 with active or convalescent COVID-19.

The genes are TRBV5-4 and TRBJ2-5; weak D call: TRBD2 (6 bases). Trimming shortened V by 3 bases and J by 2 bases, and 11 bases separated the two germline ends. The CDR3 is 14 amino acids. The germline V gene has CDR1 SGHNT and CDR2 YYREEE (reference sequence). The CDR3 loop reads CASSSRDSQETQYF. The CDR3 DNA sequence: TGTGCCAGCAGCTCCCGGGACTCACAAGAGACCCAGTACTTC.

The chain combines TRBV30 with TRBJ2-7; D is perhaps TRBD1 (6 bases). Germline-derived CDR1 and CDR2 are GTSNPN and SVGIG (reference sequence). Trimming pared 5 bases from V and 4 bases from J, leaving 9 bases between. The length of the CDR3 is 11 residues. For the CDR3, the DNA is TGTGCCTGGTCAGGGGAATACGAGCAGTACTTC. It codes for CAWSGEYEQYF.

This chain connects TRBV9 to TRBJ2-3, with 12 bases matching TRBD2. CDR1 and CDR2 (germline): SGDLS, YYNGEE. This CDR3 has 17 amino acids. The ends lost 4 bases at V and 1 base at J; junction bases unmatched: 7. CDR3 protein: CASSSHRTSGGTDTQYF. The DNA of the CDR3 is TGTGCCAGCAGCTCCCACCGGACTAGCGGGGGCACAGATACGCAGTATTTT.

This chain uses TRBV15 with TRBJ1-5; no clear D. CDR1 is LNHNV and CDR2 is YYDKDF in the germline V gene (reference sequence). V was pared by 2 bases and J by 0 bases, with 17 bases between. There are 18 residues in the CDR3. The DNA of the CDR3 is TGTGCCACCAGCAGAAGCACGCGGGCCTCTTATAGCAATCAGCCCCAGCATTTT. Translation gives CATSRSTRASYSNQPQHF.

This clone was counted between two and nine times. The rearrangement links TRBV6-5 to TRBJ1-1; possibly TRBD1 for D (5 bases). CDR3 length equals 12 residues. The germline V gene encodes CDR1 MNHEY and CDR2 SVGAGI. V dropped 8 bases and J dropped 5 bases, with 12 bases sitting between them. The DNA of the CDR3 is TGTGCCAGCGGCTTACGGGGGACTGAAGCTTTCTTT. It translates to CASGLRGTEAFF.

V usage is TRBV7-8 and J usage is TRBJ2-1; 8 nucleotides align to TRBD2. The CDR3 loop spans 14 amino acids. Germline CDR1 reads SGHVS; CDR2 reads FQNEAQ. With 1 base clipped from V and 9 bases from J, the junction kept 5 bases outside the gene matches. The CDR3 DNA reads TGTGCCAGCAGCTTAGAATGGACTAGCAGTGAGCAGTTCTTC. The encoded protein is CASSLEWTSSEQFF. Full variable domain (remainder filled in from reference TRBV7-8 and TRBJ2-1): GAGVSQSPRYKVAKRGQDVALRCDPISGHVSLFWYQQALGQGPEFLTYFQNEAQLDKSGLPSDRFFAERPEGSVSTLKIQRTQQEDSAVYLCASSLEWTSSEQFFGPGTRLTVL.

The chain is built from TRBV9 and TRBJ2-1; the match to TRBD1 covers 10 bases. This CDR3 region has 16 residues. CDR1 is SGDLS, CDR2 YYNGEE, per germline. The ends lost 3 bases at V and 3 bases at J; junction bases unmatched: 6. The CDR3 sequence is CASSALGQGGYNEQFF. The CDR3 DNA follows: TGTGCCAGCAGCGCACTAGGACAGGGGGGCTACAATGAGCAGTTCTTC.

The V and J genes are TRBV19 and TRBJ2-5; D unclear. Trimming took 6 bases from V and 2 from J, leaving 10 bases between them. Germline assignment: CDR1 LNHDA and CDR2 SQIVND (reference sequence). This CDR3 is 13 amino acids long. CDR3 bases: TGTGCCAGTAGCGTCCAGGTACAAGAGACCCAGTACTTC. This sequence encodes CASSVQVQETQYF.

This clone was seen at least ten times. This sequence joins TRBV6-1 and TRBJ2-5; 7 bases map to TRBD1. With V trimmed by 3 bases and J by 1 base, 5 bases remained unmatched. This CDR3 comprises 15 residues. Germline loops: CDR1 MNHNS, CDR2 SASEGT. As DNA, the CDR3 is TGTGCCAGCAGTGAGCTACAGGGGTCCCAAGAGACCCAGTACTTC. This translates into CASSELQGSQETQYF.